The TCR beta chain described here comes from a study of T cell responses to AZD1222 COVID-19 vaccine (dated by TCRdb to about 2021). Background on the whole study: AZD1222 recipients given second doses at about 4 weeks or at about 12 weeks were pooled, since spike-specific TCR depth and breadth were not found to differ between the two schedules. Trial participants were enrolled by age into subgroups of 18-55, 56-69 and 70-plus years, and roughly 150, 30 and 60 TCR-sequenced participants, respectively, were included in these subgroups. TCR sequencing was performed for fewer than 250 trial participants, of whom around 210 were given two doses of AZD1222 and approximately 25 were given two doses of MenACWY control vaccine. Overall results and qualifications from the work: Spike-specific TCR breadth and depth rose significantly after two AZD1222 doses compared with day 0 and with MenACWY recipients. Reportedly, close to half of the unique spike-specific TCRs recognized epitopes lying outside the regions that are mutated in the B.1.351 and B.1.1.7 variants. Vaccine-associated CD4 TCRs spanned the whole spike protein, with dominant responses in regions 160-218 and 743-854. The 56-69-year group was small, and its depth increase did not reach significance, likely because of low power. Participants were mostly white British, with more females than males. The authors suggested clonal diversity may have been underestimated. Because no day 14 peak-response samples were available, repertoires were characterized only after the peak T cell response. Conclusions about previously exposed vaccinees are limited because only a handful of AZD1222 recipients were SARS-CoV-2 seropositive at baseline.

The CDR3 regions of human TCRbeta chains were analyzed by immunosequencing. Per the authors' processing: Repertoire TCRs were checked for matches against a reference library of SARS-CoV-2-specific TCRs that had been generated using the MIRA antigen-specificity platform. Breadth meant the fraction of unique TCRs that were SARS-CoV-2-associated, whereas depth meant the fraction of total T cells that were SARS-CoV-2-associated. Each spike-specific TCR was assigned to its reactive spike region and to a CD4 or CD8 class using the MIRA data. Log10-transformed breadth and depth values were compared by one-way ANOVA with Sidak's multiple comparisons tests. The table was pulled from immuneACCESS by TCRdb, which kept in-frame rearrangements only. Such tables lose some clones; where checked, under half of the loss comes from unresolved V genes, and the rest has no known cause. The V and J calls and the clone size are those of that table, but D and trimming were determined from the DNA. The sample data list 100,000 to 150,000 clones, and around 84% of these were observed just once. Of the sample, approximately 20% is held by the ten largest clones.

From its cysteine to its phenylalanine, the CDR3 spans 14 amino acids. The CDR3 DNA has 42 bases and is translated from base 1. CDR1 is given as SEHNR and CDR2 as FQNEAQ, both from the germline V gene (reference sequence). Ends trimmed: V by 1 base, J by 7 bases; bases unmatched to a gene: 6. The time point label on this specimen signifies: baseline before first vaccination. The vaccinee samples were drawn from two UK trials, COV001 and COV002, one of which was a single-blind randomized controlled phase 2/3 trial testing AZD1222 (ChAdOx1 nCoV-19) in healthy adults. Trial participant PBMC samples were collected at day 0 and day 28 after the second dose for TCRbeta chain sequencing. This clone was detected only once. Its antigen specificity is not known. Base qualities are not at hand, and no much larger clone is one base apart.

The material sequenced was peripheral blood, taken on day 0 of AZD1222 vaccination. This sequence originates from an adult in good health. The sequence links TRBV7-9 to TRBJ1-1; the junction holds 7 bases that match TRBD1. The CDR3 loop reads CASSLGTGNNEAFF. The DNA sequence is TGTGCCAGCAGCTTAGGGACAGGTAATAATGAAGCTTTCTTT.